This TCR beta chain emerged from a study of T cells in Graves' hyperthyroidism and ophthalmopathy. This clonotype was recorded a few times. V gave up 6 bases and J gave up 0 bases, with 11 bases separating them. Germline V gives CDR1 DFQATT, CDR2 SNEGSKA (reference sequence). The CDR3 length is 13 residues. RNA transcripts provided the source from which TCR beta CDR3 regions were amplified. First-round RT-PCR of the TCR CDR3 relied on the HTBI primer set. TCRdb processed the multiplex PCR reads anew with MiXCR; each CDR3 protein has one entry. The table shows about 600,000 distinct CDR3 sequences, with approximately 15% occurring only once.

The sequenced sample consisted of blood. The receptor was isolated from a woman between 35 and 50 years old with Graves' ophthalmopathy. This sequence joins TRBV20-1 and TRBJ1-1; no firm D call. The chain's CDR3 is CSAPRELNTEAFF. The DNA of the CDR3 is TGCAGTGCCCCCCGGGAGTTGAACACTGAAGCTTTCTTT.